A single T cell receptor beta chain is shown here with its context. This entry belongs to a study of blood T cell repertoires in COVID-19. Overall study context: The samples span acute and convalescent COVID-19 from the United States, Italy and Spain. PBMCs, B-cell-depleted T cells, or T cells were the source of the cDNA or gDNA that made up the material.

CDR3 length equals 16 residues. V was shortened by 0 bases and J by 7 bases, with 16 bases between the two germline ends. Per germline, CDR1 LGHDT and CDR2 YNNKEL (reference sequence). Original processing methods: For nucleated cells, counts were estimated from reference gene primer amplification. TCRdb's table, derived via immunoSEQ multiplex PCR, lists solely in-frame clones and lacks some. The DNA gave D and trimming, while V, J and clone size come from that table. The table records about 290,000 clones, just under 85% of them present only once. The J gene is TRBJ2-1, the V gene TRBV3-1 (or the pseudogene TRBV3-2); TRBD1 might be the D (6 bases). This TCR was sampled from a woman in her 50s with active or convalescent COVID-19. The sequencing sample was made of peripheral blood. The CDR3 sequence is CASSQDLWERGNEQFF. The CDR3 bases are TGTGCCAGCAGCCAAGATTTGTGGGAGAGGGGGAATGAGCAGTTCTTC.